These 13 T cell receptor beta chains were all obtained from the same sample, sequenced in a study of blood T cells in healthy people across ages. Alongside a J-beta primer mix, a sample-barcoded 5' primer served in a second PCR lasting roughly 7 to 12 cycles. TCRdb called the 5' RACE reads again in MiXCR, with one record for every CDR3 protein. The profile shows about 830,000 distinct CDR3 sequences, 55% to 65% of them singletons. The sequenced material came from blood. Receptor source: a man aged 30 to 45 in good health.

This CDR3 is CASSQDKRLGTEAFF. In DNA, the CDR3 is TGTGCCAGCAGCCAAGATAAGAGGCTAGGCACTGAAGCTTTCTTT. This chain connects TRBV14 to TRBJ1-1; the D is unclear. Trimming pared 0 bases from V and 4 bases from J, leaving 12 bases between. Germline loops: CDR1 SGHDN, CDR2 FVKESK. This CDR3 spans 15 amino acids.

The rearrangement joins TRBV29-1 to TRBJ2-5; 8 positions match TRBD2. The V gene's germline CDR1 is SQVTM and CDR2 ANQGSEA. After removal of 0 bases from V and 11 bases from J, the junction contained 17 bases not matched to a gene. CDR3 size: 16 residues. CDR3: CSVEDRGGGRRNEQYF. The CDR3 DNA follows: TGCAGCGTTGAAGATCGGGGGGGCGGGAGAAGGAATGAGCAGTACTTC.

The V and J genes are TRBV7-2 and TRBJ2-3; TRBD2 matches 7 bases. Unmatched junction bases numbered 5, after V lost 5 bases and J lost 6 bases. The CDR3 covers 13 residues. CDR1 and CDR2 (germline): SGHTA, FQGNSA. The CDR3 region has the DNA TGTGCCAGCAGCACGGGACTATTGGATACGCAGTATTTT. Translating gives CASSTGLLDTQYF.

J is TRBJ1-1 and V is TRBV7-2; 9 bases align to TRBD1. Germline CDR1 SGHTA, CDR2 FQGNSA. The length of the CDR3 is 13 residues. Germline trimming cut 4 bases from V and 9 bases from J; bases unmatched to any gene: 6. This CDR3 reads CASSSDRGGKAFF. The DNA of the CDR3 is TGTGCCAGCAGCTCGGACAGGGGCGGCAAAGCTTTCTTT.

Only a few counts were recorded for this clonotype. The chain couples TRBV10-3 to TRBJ2-7; 7 nucleotides align to TRBD2. The junction had 15 bases not matched to a gene; V was cut back by 7 bases and J by 0 bases. The CDR3 is made up of 17 amino acids. CDR1 ENHRY and CDR2 SYGVKD come from the germline V gene. The CDR3 coding sequence is TGTGCCATCAAGGTGTGGACCCCGACTAGCTTCTCCTACGAGCAGTACTTC. It translates to CAIKVWTPTSFSYEQYF.

This chain uses TRBV3-2 with TRBJ1-2. TRBV3-2 is classified as a pseudogene. The CDR3 sequence is 9 residues long. CDR3 loop: CARDYGYTF. Here the CDR3 DNA reads TGTGCCAGAGACTATGGCTACACCTTC.

The chain employs TRBV6-5 and TRBJ1-1; D gene unclear. Trimming stripped 2 bases from V and 3 bases from J, with 10 bases between. The CDR3 has 14 amino acids. The V gene's germline CDR1 is MNHEY and CDR2 SVGAGI. The CDR3, as DNA: TGTGCCAGCAGTTACGGAAGGGAGGACACTGAAGCTTTCTTT. Its protein product is CASSYGREDTEAFF.

The chain carries TRBV9 and TRBJ1-2; 9 bases map to TRBD1. The germline V gene encodes CDR1 SGDLS and CDR2 YYNGEE. J lost 4 bases, V lost 3 bases, and 7 bases had no gene match. The CDR3 spans 15 residues. The DNA of the CDR3 is TGTGCCAGCAGCGACCGGGACAGGGCAATCTATGGCTACACCTTC. Residues: CASSDRDRAIYGYTF.

The V call is TRBV4-3, the J call TRBJ1-4; no definite D call. The ends were cut back, 3 bases at V and 4 bases at J, with 9 bases in the middle. The germline V gene encodes CDR1 LGHNA and CDR2 YSLEER. This CDR3 is built from 14 residues. DNA of the CDR3: TGCGCCAGCAGCCAGCAGCGGGGTAATGAAAAACTGTTTTTT. Residues: CASSQQRGNEKLFF.

The chain links TRBV9 to TRBJ2-7; D is possibly TRBD1 (6 bases). The germline CDR1 and CDR2 sequences are SGDLS and YYNGEE. This CDR3 is 16 amino acids long. The germline V and J ends were trimmed by 4 bases and 7 bases, with 24 bases remaining between them. The CDR3 bases are TGTGCCAGCAGCACGGGACACCTCAAGGCCTACAATGAGCAGTACTTC. Translation gives CASSTGHLKAYNEQYF.

This clonotype was counted a few times. The chain links TRBV7-2 to TRBJ2-1, with D unresolved. V was cut by 7 bases and J by 1 base, with 14 bases left in between. There are 15 residues in the CDR3. The germline CDR1 and CDR2 sequences are SGHTA and FQGNSA. The CDR3 DNA sequence: TGTGCCAGCACCCAAGGAACTCAATCCTACAATGAGCAGTTCTTC. Protein sequence: CASTQGTQSYNEQFF.

The chain links TRBV20-1 to TRBJ2-5, with D perhaps matching TRBD1 (6 bases). The J call is in doubt because the DNA end fits TRBJ2-7 better. The CDR3 length is 17 residues. Germline V CDR1 and CDR2: DFQATT, SNEGSKA (reference sequence). CDR3 loop: CSARAPSGTNPRYEQYF. The CDR3, as DNA: TGCAGTGCTAGGGCCCCCTCCGGGACAAATCCGCGGTACGAGCAGTACTTC.

The chain has TRBV18 and TRBJ2-4; D is possibly TRBD1 (6 bases). The J call could be wrong; TRBJ2-7 is a better fit for the DNA end. Germline V gene data show CDR1 as KGHSH and CDR2 as LQKENI. This CDR3 contains 14 residues. The CDR3: CASAEGGGIHEQYF. The CDR3 bases are TGTGCCAGCGCCGAAGGGGGTGGTATCCACGAGCAGTACTTC.